Described below is a single TCR beta chain sequence and its context. This sample stems from a study of blood T cell repertoires in COVID-19. There are 16 residues in the CDR3. Germline V gene sequence: CDR1 MNHNS, CDR2 SASEGT. Trimming pared 2 bases from V and 6 bases from J, leaving 17 bases between. Libraries were prepared by immunoSEQ multiplex PCR; TCRdb keeps only in-frame clonotypes and omits some of them. The table shows about 100,000 clones, with about 80% occurring only once. The TCR was taken from a woman in her 70s with acute or convalescent COVID-19. Specimen: peripheral blood. The rearrangement uses TRBV6-1 and TRBJ1-5; weak D call: TRBD1 (5 bases). Here the CDR3 DNA reads TGTGCCAGCAGTGAAAGGCTGGGGGGTATGCGTCAGCCCCAGCATTTT. This gives the protein CASSERLGGMRQPQHF.